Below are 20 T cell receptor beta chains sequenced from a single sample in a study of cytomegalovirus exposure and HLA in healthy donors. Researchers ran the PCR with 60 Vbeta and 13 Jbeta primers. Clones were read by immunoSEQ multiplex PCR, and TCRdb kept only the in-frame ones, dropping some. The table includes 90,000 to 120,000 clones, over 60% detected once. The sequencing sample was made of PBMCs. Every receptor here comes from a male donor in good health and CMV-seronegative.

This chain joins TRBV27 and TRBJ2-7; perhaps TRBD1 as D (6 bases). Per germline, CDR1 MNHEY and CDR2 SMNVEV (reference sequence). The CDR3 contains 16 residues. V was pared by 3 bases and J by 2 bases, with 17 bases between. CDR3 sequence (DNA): TGTGCCAGCAGTTTTGAAACAGGGATTTCTCCCTACGAGCAGTACTTC. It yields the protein CASSFETGISPYEQYF.

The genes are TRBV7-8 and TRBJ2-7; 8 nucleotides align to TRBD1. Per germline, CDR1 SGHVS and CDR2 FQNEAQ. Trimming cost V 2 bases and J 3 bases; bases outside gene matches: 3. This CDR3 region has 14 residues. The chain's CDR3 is CASSLPGTGYEQYF. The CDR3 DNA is TGTGCCAGCAGCTTACCCGGGACAGGCTACGAGCAGTACTTC.

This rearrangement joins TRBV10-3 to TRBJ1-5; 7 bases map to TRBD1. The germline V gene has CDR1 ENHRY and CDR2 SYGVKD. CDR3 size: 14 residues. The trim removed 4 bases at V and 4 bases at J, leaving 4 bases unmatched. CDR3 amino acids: CAISGEQGNQPQHF. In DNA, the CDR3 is TGTGCCATCAGTGGGGAACAGGGGAATCAGCCCCAGCATTTT.

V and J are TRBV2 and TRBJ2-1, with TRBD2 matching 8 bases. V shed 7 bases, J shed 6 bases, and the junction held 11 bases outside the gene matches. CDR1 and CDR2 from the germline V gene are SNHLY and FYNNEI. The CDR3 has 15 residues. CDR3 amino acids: CASNEGAGDPNEQFF. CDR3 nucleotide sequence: TGTGCCAGCAATGAGGGAGCGGGAGACCCCAATGAGCAGTTCTTC. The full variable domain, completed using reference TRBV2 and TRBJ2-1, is EPEVTQTPSHQVTQMGQEVILRCVPISNHLYFYWYRQILGQKVEFLVSFYNNEISEKSEIFDDQFSVERPDGSNFTLKIRSTKLEDSAMYFCASNEGAGDPNEQFFGPGTRLTVL.

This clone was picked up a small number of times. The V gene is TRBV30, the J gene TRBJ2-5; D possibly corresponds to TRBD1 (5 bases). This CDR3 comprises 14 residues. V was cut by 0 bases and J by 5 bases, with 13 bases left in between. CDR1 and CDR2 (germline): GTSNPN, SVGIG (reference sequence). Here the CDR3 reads CAWSVGRGEETQYF. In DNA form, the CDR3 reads TGTGCCTGGAGTGTTGGAAGGGGCGAGGAGACCCAGTACTTC.

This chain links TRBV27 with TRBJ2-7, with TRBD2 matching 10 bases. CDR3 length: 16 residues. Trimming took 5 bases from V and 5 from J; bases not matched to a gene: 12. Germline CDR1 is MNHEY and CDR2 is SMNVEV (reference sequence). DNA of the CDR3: TGTGCCAGCAGTGTCCTAAGCGGGAGGGAGTACCACGAGCAGTACTTC. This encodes CASSVLSGREYHEQYF.

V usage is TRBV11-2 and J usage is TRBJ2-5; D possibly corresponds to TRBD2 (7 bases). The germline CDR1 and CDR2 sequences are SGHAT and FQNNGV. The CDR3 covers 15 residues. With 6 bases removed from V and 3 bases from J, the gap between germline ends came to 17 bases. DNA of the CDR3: TGTGCCAGCAGTAGGGGGGACTACGTTGAAGAGACCCAGTACTTC. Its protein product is CASSRGDYVEETQYF.

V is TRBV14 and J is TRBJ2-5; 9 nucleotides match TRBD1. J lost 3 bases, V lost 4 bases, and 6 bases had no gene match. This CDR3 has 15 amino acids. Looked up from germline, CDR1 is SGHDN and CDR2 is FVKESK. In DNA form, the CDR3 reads TGTGCCAGCAGCCGGATCGGACAGGGGAAAGAGACCCAGTACTTC. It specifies CASSRIGQGKETQYF.

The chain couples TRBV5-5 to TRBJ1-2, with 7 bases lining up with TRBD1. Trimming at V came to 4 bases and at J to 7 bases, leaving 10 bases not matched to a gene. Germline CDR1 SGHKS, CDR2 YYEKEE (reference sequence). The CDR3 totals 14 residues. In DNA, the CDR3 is TGTGCCAGCAGCACTGCCCCGGGACAGCGTGGCTACACCTTC. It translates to CASSTAPGQRGYTF.

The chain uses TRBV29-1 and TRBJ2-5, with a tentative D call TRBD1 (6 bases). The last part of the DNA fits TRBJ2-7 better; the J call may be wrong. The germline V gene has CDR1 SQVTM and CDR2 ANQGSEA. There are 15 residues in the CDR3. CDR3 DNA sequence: TGCAGCGTTGAAATCGGCTATGGGGGCAAGTACGAGCAGTACTTC. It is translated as CSVEIGYGGKYEQYF.

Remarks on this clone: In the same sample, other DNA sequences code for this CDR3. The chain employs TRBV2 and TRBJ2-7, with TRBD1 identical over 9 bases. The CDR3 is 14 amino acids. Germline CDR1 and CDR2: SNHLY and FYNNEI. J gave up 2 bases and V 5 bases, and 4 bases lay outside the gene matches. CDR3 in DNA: TGTGCCAGCAGTCCGGGACAGGGAACCTACGAGCAGTACTTC. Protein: CASSPGQGTYEQYF.

As DNA, the CDR3 is TGCGCCAGCAGCTTGTCAAGGGGCGCCTCCTACGAGCAGTACTTC. Translating it yields CASSLSRGASYEQYF. The chain employs TRBV5-1 and TRBJ2-7; possible D gene TRBD1, 5 bases. The CDR3 is 15 amino acids. Trimming took off 1 base at V and 0 bases at J, with 11 bases between the two ends. The germline gives CDR1 SGHRS, CDR2 YFSETQ.

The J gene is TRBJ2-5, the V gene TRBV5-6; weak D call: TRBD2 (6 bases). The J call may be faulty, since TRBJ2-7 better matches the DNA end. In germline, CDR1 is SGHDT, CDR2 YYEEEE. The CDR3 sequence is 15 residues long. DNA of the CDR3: TGTGCCAGCAGTTCGGCCTATCGGACTACCTACGAGCAGTACTTC. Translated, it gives CASSSAYRTTYEQYF.

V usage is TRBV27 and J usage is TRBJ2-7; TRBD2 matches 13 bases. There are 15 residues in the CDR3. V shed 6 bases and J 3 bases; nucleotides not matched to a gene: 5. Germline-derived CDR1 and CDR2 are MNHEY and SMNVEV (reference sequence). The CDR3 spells CASRPTSGRDYEQYF. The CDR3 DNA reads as TGTGCCAGCAGACCTACTAGCGGGAGGGACTACGAGCAGTACTTC.

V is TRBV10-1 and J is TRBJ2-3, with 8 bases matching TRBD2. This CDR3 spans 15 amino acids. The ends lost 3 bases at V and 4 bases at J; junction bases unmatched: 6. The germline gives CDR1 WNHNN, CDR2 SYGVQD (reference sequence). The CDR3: CASSEGTRGSDTQYF. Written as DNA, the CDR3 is TGCGCCAGCAGTGAAGGGACTAGAGGTTCAGATACGCAGTATTTT.

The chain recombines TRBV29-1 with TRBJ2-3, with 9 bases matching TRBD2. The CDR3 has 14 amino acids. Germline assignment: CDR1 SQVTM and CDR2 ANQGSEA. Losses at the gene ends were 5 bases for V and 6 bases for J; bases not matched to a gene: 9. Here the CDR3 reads CSVIGSGSADTQYF. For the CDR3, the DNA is TGCAGCGTTATAGGTAGCGGGAGTGCTGATACGCAGTATTTT.

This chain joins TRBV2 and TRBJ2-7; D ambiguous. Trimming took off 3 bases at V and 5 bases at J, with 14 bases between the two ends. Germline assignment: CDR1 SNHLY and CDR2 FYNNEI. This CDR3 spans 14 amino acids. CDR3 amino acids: CASSESGLRHEQYF. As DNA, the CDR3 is TGTGCCAGCAGTGAGTCAGGTCTACGCCACGAGCAGTACTTC.

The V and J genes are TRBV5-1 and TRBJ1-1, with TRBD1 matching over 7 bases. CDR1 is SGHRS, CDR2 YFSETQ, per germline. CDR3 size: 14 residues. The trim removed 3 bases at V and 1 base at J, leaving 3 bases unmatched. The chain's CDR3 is CASSYHRGNTEAFF. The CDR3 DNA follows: TGCGCCAGCAGCTATCACAGGGGGAACACTGAAGCTTTCTTT.

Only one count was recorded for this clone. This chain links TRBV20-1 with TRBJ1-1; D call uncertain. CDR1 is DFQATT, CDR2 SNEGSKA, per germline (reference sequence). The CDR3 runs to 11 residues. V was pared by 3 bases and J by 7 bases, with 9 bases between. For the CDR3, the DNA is TGCAGTGCTAGGGCAGAGCGTGAAGCTTTCTTT. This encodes CSARAEREAFF.

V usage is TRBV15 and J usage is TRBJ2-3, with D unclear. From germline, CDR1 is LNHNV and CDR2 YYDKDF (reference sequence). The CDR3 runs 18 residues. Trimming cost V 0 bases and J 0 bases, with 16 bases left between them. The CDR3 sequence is CATSREVAESSSTDTQYF. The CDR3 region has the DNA TGTGCCACCAGCAGAGAAGTGGCAGAATCCTCTAGCACAGATACGCAGTATTTT.